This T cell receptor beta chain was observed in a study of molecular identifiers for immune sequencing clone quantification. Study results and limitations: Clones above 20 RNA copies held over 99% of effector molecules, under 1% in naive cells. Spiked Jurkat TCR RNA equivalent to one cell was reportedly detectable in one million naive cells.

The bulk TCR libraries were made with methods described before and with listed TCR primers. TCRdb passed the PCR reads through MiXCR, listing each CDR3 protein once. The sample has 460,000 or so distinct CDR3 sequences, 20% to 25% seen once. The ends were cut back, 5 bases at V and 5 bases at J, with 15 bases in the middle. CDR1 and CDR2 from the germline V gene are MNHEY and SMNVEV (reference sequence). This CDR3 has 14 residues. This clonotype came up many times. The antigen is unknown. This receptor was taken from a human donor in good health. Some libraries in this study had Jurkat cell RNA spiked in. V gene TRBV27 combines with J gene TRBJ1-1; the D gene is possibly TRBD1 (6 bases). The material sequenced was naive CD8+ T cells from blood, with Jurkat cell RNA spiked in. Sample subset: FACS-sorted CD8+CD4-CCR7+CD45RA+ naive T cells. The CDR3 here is CASSPGTSVTEAFF. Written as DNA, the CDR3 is TGTGCCAGCAGTCCAGGGACATCAGTAACTGAAGCTTTCTTT.